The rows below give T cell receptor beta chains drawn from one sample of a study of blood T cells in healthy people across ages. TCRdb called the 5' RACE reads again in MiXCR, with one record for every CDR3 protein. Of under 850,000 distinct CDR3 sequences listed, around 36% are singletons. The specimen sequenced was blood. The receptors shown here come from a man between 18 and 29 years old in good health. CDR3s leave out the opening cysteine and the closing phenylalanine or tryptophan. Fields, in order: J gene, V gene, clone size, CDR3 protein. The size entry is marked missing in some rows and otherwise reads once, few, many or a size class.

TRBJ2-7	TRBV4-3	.	ASSQERDDTGGSYEQY
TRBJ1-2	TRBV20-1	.	SALTGEPHNYGYT
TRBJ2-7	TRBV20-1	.	SAPLGGQPYEQY
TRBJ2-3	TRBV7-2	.	ASRPTSFDTQY
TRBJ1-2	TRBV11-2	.	ASSSTRTVTVYGYT
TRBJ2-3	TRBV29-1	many	SVELEGDTQY
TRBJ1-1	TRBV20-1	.	SARVGTGGTEAF
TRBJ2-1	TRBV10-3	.	AIHPYDGKILAGIYNEQF
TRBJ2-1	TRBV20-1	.	SAGEAGQGAYEQF
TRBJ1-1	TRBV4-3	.	ASSQDPGPQAGTTEAF
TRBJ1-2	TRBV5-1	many	ASSLEGASYGYT
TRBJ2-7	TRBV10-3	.	AISEISGGYEQY
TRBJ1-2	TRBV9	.	ASSAEGRSNYGYT
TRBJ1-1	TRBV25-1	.	ASSEARRTEAF
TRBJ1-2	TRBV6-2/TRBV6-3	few	ASSYGTGANYGYT
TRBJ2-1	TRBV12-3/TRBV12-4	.	ASSLSQGANEQF
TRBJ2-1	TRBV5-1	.	ASSFMQGPENEQF
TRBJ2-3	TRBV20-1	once	SAHIRTSDFTDTQY
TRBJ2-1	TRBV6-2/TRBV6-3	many	ASSYARDKQF
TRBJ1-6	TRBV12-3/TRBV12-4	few	ASSYTQQGSPLH
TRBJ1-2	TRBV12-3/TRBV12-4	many	ASSLQGNGYT
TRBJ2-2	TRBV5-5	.	ASRPSTANTGELF
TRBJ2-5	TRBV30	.	AWSDYRGQETQY
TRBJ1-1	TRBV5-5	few	ASSLEFGPFTEAF
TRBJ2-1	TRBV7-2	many	ASILSAGAHNEQF
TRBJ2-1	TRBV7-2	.	ASSTAVSSSYNEQF
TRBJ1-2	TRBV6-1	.	ASSARQGNYGYT
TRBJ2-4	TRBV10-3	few	AISRGPKNIQY
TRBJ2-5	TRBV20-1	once	SAPLNRDYYQETQY
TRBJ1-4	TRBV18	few	ASSPEWTATNEKLF
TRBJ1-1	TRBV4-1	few	ASSQGTELGTEAF
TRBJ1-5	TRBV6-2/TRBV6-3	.	ASSPRQGHQPQH
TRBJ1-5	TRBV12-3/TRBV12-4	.	ASRQESSNQPQH
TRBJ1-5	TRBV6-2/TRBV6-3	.	ASGWGEPQH
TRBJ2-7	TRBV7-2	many	ASSLRRSGYEQY
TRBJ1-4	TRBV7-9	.	ASSLAAAAATNEKLF
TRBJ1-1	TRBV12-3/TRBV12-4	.	ASSSTRRDRASNTEAF
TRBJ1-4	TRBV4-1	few	ASSQENQGEEKLF
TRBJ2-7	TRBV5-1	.	ASSLIVSGQGNPYEQY
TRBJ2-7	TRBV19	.	ASSMGVSRSYNEQY
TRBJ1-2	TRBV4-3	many	ASSQSGTGYGYT
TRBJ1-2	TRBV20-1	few	SAVSSGTANYGYT
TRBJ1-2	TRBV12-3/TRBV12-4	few	ASSFLGRRGYGYT
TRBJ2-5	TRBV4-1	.	ASSPAPRGFNEQY
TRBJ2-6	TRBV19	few	ASSIAGKISGANVLT
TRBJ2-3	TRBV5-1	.	ASSSGLVQTDTQY
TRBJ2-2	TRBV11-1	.	ASSLGRGLNTGELF
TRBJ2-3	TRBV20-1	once	SARKVAGSPDTQY
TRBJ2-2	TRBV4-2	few	ASSHLDRNTGELF
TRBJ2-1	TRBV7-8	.	ASNLAGDNNEQF
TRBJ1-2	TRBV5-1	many	ASSPDPRDGGYT
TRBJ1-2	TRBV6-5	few	ASSCRQGEYYGYT
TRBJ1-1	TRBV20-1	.	SLISRSNTEAF